The 32 T cell receptor beta chains given below trace back to one sample, sequenced in a study of graft-versus-host responses after intestinal transplantation. Measured with immunoSEQ multiplex PCR; TCRdb has only the in-frame clones, and not every one. The sample has 37,000 or so clones, 87% seen once. Graft samples were processed, releasing intraepithelial and lamina propria lymphocytes. Sequencing used ileum tissue, obtained more than 200 days after intestinal transplant. The receptors were sampled from a human patient who received an intestinal transplant, so some T cells may come from the graft donor.

This sequence joins TRBV10-3 and TRBJ2-7, with D uncertain. V lost 3 bases and J lost 5, with 5 bases in between. Germline V gene sequence: CDR1 ENHRY, CDR2 SYGVKD. The CDR3 runs to 11 residues. DNA for the CDR3: TGTGCCATCAGTGATATGGACGAGCAGTACTTC. Its protein is CAISDMDEQYF.

This clone was observed a few times. The V call is TRBV6-6, the J call TRBJ1-1, with D hard to call. CDR1 is MNHNY and CDR2 is SVGAGI in the germline V gene (reference sequence). V shed 4 bases and J shed 4 bases, with 10 bases lying between them. The CDR3 has 13 amino acids. The CDR3 DNA reads as TGTGCCAGCAGTTCGGTGGCGGGCACTGAAGCTTTCTTT. Translating gives CASSSVAGTEAFF.

This chain joins TRBV28 and TRBJ2-3; D is ambiguous. The germline CDR1 and CDR2 sequences are MDHEN and SYDVKM. CDR3 length: 11 amino acids. V lost 3 bases and J lost 6, with 4 bases in between. CDR3 in amino acids: CASSFRDTQYF. DNA for the CDR3: TGTGCCAGCAGTTTTAGGGATACGCAGTATTTT.

In DNA, the CDR3 is TGTGCCAGCAGCCCAGGGAGGGTCGGGCAAGAGACCCAGTACTTC. Amino acid sequence: CASSPGRVGQETQYF. This chain connects TRBV9 to TRBJ2-5, with TRBD2 identical over 7 bases. V lost 4 bases and J lost 2; bases outside the gene matches: 8. Germline lookup yields CDR1 SGDLS and CDR2 YYNGEE. The CDR3 loop spans 15 amino acids.

This clone was detected once. V gene TRBV4-1 combines with J gene TRBJ2-1, with 7 positions matching TRBD2. This CDR3 region has 16 residues. The V gene's germline CDR1 is MGHRA and CDR2 YSYEKL. V was clipped by 4 bases and J by 0 bases; unmatched bases: 6. The CDR3 DNA reads TGCGCCAGCAGCCGCGGACTAGTCGGCTCCTACAATGAGCAGTTCTTC. This encodes CASSRGLVGSYNEQFF.

The gene calls are TRBV18 and TRBJ2-7, with 7 bases fitting TRBD2. Germline CDR1 and CDR2: KGHSH and LQKENI. J gave up 1 base and V 3 bases, and 6 bases lay outside the gene matches. This CDR3 is built from 15 residues. The CDR3 here is CASSPPGGGSYEQYF. The CDR3 DNA reads TGTGCCAGCTCACCCCCGGGGGGAGGGTCCTACGAGCAGTACTTC.

The V gene is TRBV9, the J gene TRBJ2-1, with D unresolved. The CDR3 is 12 residues long. Germline values: CDR1 SGDLS, CDR2 YYNGEE. V was shortened by 0 bases and J by 7 bases, with 5 bases between the two germline ends. CDR3 in DNA: TGTGCCAGCAGCGTAGGCCCGAATGAGCAGTTCTTC. Residues: CASSVGPNEQFF.

The J gene is TRBJ1-1, the V gene TRBV4-1; 8 bases agree with TRBD1. The CDR3 has 17 residues. Germline V gene data show CDR1 as MGHRA and CDR2 as YSYEKL. J gave up 3 bases and V 3 bases, and 12 bases lay outside the gene matches. CDR3 region: CASSHLGLDRGDTEAFF. The CDR3 DNA follows: TGCGCCAGCAGCCACCTTGGGCTAGACAGGGGTGACACTGAAGCTTTCTTT.

The chain combines TRBV20-1 with TRBJ1-1, with TRBD1 as a possible D gene (5 bases). The CDR3 consists of 11 residues. V gave up 3 bases and J gave up 8 bases, with 10 bases separating them. Germline V gene lookup returns CDR1 DFQATT and CDR2 SNEGSKA (reference sequence). The CDR3 bases are TGCAGTGCTAGCCTTAACAGGGAAGCTTTCTTT. Protein product: CSASLNREAFF.

This clone has a handful of counts. The V gene is TRBV6-1, the J gene TRBJ1-3, with D perhaps matching TRBD1 (5 bases). Looked up from germline, CDR1 is MNHNS and CDR2 is SASEGT. Deletions cut 4 bases from V and 1 base from J, with 11 bases between. The CDR3 is 15 amino acids. The CDR3 loop reads CASSGGGRSGNTIYF. The CDR3 bases are TGTGCCAGCAGTGGGGGGGGGAGATCTGGAAACACCATATATTTT.

The chain combines TRBV27 with TRBJ2-7, with 7 bases aligning to TRBD1. With V trimmed by 6 bases and J by 9 bases, 11 bases remained unmatched. This CDR3 region has 13 residues. CDR1 and CDR2 from the germline V gene are MNHEY and SMNVEV (reference sequence). CDR3 sequence (DNA): TGTGCCAGCAGCTCGACAGGGAACTTCTGGCAGTACTTC. Amino acids: CASSSTGNFWQYF.

The chain has TRBV28 and TRBJ2-7, with 9 positions matching TRBD1. This CDR3 region has 14 residues. Germline assignment: CDR1 MDHEN and CDR2 SYDVKM. The ends lost 6 bases at V and 4 bases at J; junction bases unmatched: 7. The CDR3 loop reads CASSSGQGTYEQYF. The CDR3 DNA reads TGTGCCAGCAGCTCGGGACAGGGCACGTACGAGCAGTACTTC.

This chain connects TRBV7-2 to TRBJ1-1; 7 bases align to TRBD1. The V gene's germline CDR1 is SGHTA and CDR2 FQGNSA. The trim removed 6 bases at V and 3 bases at J, leaving 7 bases unmatched. The CDR3 has 14 residues. The CDR3 coding sequence is TGTGCCAGCAGTACGTACAGGGGATACACTGAAGCTTTCTTT. Translated: CASSTYRGYTEAFF.

This rearrangement joins TRBV5-1 to TRBJ1-2, with D possibly TRBD1 on 6 matching bases. This CDR3 comprises 15 residues. CDR1 is SGHRS, CDR2 YFSETQ, per germline. Trimming left V 6 bases short and J 3 bases short, with 18 bases between. CDR3 nucleotide sequence: TGCGCCAGCAACGTCGGACAGCCGGGGTACTATGGCTACACCTTC. It yields the protein CASNVGQPGYYGYTF.

The chain combines TRBV25-1 with TRBJ2-5, with D perhaps matching TRBD1 (6 bases). The V and J ends lost 2 bases and 7 bases respectively, with 11 bases between them. Per germline, CDR1 MGHDK and CDR2 SYGVNS. This CDR3 is 13 amino acids long. The CDR3, as DNA: TGTGCCAGCAGTGAAGGGGGCTTGGGGACCCAGTACTTC. It specifies CASSEGGLGTQYF.

This clone has more than one count but fewer than ten. The V gene is TRBV9, the J gene TRBJ2-1, with TRBD2 matching 9 bases. The CDR3 consists of 15 residues. Losses at the gene ends were 0 bases for V and 8 bases for J; bases not matched to a gene: 6. Germline values: CDR1 SGDLS, CDR2 YYNGEE. DNA of the CDR3: TGTGCCAGCAGCGTAGGCGGGAGGGCCGGGGATGAGCAGTTCTTC. Residues: CASSVGGRAGDEQFF.

The chain is built from TRBV9 and TRBJ2-7, with D maybe TRBD1 (5 bases). The CDR3 loop spans 15 amino acids. Trimming pared 0 bases from V and 3 bases from J, leaving 13 bases between. From germline, CDR1 is SGDLS and CDR2 YYNGEE. The CDR3, as DNA: TGTGCCAGCAGCGTAGTTCAGGGAAATGTCTACGAGCAGTACTTC. Encoded protein: CASSVVQGNVYEQYF.

This sequence joins TRBV9 and TRBJ1-2; no clear D gene. CDR1 is SGDLS and CDR2 is YYNGEE in the germline V gene. The CDR3 runs 13 residues. V lost 3 bases and J lost 0, with 6 bases in between. The CDR3 spells CASSATANYGYTF. The CDR3 DNA reads as TGTGCCAGCAGCGCCACAGCTAACTATGGCTACACCTTC. Supplemented by reference TRBV9 and TRBJ1-2, the full variable domain reads DSGVTQTPKHLITATGQRVTLRCSPRSGDLSVYWYQQSLDQGLQFLIQYYNGEERAKGNILERFSAQQFPDLHSELNLSSLELGDSALYFCASSATANYGYTFGSGTRLTVV.

The chain links TRBV4-1 to TRBJ1-5; D call uncertain. CDR1 and CDR2 (germline): MGHRA, YSYEKL. Trimming left V 0 bases short and J 5 bases short, with 8 bases between. The CDR3 has 14 residues. The DNA of the CDR3 is TGCGCCAGCAGCCAAGAAACACGATATCAGCCCCAGCATTTT. It translates to CASSQETRYQPQHF.

The chain uses TRBV27 and TRBJ2-7; 7 nucleotides line up with TRBD1. The germline gives CDR1 MNHEY, CDR2 SMNVEV (reference sequence). After removal of 5 bases from V and 2 bases from J, the junction contained 12 bases not matched to a gene. This CDR3 contains 16 residues. The CDR3: CASSKLTGLAAYEQYF. In DNA, the CDR3 is TGTGCCAGCAGTAAACTGACAGGGCTCGCCGCCTACGAGCAGTACTTC.

V usage is TRBV18 and J usage is TRBJ1-2; 7 nucleotides line up with TRBD1. CDR3 size: 13 residues. V shed 0 bases and J 7 bases; nucleotides not matched to a gene: 2. Germline V gene lookup returns CDR1 KGHSH and CDR2 LQKENI. In nucleotides, the CDR3 is TGTGCCAGCTCACCACCTACAGGGGCTGGCTACACCTTC. Translating gives CASSPPTGAGYTF.

This sequence joins TRBV28 and TRBJ2-2; D unresolved. CDR3 size: 13 residues. Germline CDR1 is MDHEN and CDR2 is SYDVKM. V dropped 6 bases and J dropped 7 bases, with 12 bases sitting between them. The CDR3 reads CASRGFVDGELFF. The CDR3 nucleotides read TGTGCCAGCAGGGGATTCGTGGACGGGGAGCTGTTTTTT.

The chain uses TRBV7-2 and TRBJ2-5; TRBD2 aligns across 8 bases. CDR3 length equals 14 residues. The germline CDR1 and CDR2 sequences are SGHTA and FQGNSA. V lost 7 bases and J lost 1; bases outside the gene matches: 5. CDR3 protein: CASTGGALQETQYF. CDR3 coding DNA: TGTGCCAGCACCGGGGGGGCACTCCAAGAGACCCAGTACTTC.

The J gene is TRBJ2-7, the V gene TRBV7-2; D is unclear. The germline CDR1 and CDR2 sequences are SGHTA and FQGNSA. The CDR3 runs 12 residues. The ends were cut back, 3 bases at V and 4 bases at J, with 7 bases in the middle. This CDR3 reads CASSFDVYEQYF. In nucleotides, the CDR3 is TGTGCCAGCAGCTTTGACGTATACGAGCAGTACTTC.

J is TRBJ2-2 and V is TRBV5-6; TRBD1 aligns across 10 bases. The germline gives CDR1 SGHDT, CDR2 YYEEEE. The CDR3 totals 16 residues. The V and J ends lost 2 bases and 1 base, in that order; junction bases with no gene match: 2. The CDR3 nucleotides are TGTGCCAGCAGCTTAGGGGACAGGGGGAACACCGGGGAGCTGTTTTTT. It encodes CASSLGDRGNTGELFF.

This sequence joins TRBV4-1 and TRBJ2-5, with 14 bases matching TRBD2. The end of the DNA fits TRBJ2-7 better, so the J call may be wrong. Looked up from germline, CDR1 is MGHRA and CDR2 is YSYEKL. The CDR3 is 19 amino acids. CDR3: CASSSGGLAGALRRDEQYF. CDR3 coding DNA: TGCGCCAGCAGCTCAGGGGGACTAGCGGGAGCATTACGGCGGGACGAGCAGTACTTC.

The chain uses TRBV28 and TRBJ2-7, with 8 bases lining up with TRBD2. The length of the CDR3 is 13 residues. The germline V gene has CDR1 MDHEN and CDR2 SYDVKM. V was clipped by 6 bases and J by 5 bases; unmatched bases: 6. CDR3 loop: CASRRLARDEQYF. CDR3 sequence (DNA): TGTGCCAGCAGGAGACTAGCGCGGGACGAGCAGTACTTC.

The CDR3 loop reads CASAGTGFGEQYF. The CDR3 DNA reads TGTGCCAGCGCCGGGACAGGGTTTGGCGAGCAGTACTTC. The rearrangement links TRBV5-5 to TRBJ2-7; TRBD1 matches at 9 bases. Per germline, CDR1 SGHKS and CDR2 YYEKEE (reference sequence). The CDR3 loop spans 13 amino acids. Trimming at V came to 7 bases and at J to 6 bases, leaving 8 bases not matched to a gene.

V gene TRBV15 combines with J gene TRBJ2-1, with D perhaps TRBD2 (5 bases). The CDR3 runs 17 residues. The germline gives CDR1 LNHNV, CDR2 YYDKDF (reference sequence). The ends were cut back, 3 bases at V and 7 bases at J, with 22 bases in the middle. The CDR3 sequence: CATSSHSGVGVGNEQFF. CDR3 bases: TGTGCCACCAGCAGCCACTCCGGGGTAGGTGTTGGAAATGAGCAGTTCTTC.

The V call is TRBV20-1, the J call TRBJ2-5; no definite D call. Germline assignment: CDR1 DFQATT and CDR2 SNEGSKA (reference sequence). This CDR3 has 11 amino acids. Trimming removed 2 bases from V and 2 bases from J, with 3 bases in between. The CDR3 here is CSARPQETQYF. As DNA, the CDR3 is TGCAGTGCTAGACCTCAAGAGACCCAGTACTTC.

The chain recombines TRBV5-6 with TRBJ2-5, with D tentatively TRBD2 (6 bases). The germline V gene has CDR1 SGHDT and CDR2 YYEEEE. This CDR3 has 16 residues. Trimming shortened V by 4 bases and J by 0 bases, and 16 bases separated the two germline ends. The CDR3 nucleotides are TGTGCCAGCAGCGGGGGACGGGACTGGTACCAAGAGACCCAGTACTTC. This encodes CASSGGRDWYQETQYF.

The chain links TRBV28 to TRBJ2-2; D possibly matches TRBD1 or TRBD2 (5 bases each). Germline values: CDR1 MDHEN, CDR2 SYDVKM. The CDR3 is made up of 13 amino acids. V was cut by 3 bases and J by 6 bases, with 8 bases left in between. The CDR3 DNA is TGTGCCAGCAGTTTTTGGGACCCCGGGGAGCTGTTTTTT. It translates to CASSFWDPGELFF.